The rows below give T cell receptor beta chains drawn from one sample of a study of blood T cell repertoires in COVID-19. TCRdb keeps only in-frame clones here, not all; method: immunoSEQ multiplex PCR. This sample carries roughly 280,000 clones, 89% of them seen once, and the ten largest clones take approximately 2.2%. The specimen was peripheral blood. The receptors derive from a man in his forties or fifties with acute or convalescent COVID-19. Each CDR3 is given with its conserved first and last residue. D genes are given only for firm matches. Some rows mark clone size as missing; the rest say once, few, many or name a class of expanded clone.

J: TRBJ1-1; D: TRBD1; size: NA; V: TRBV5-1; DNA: TGCGCCAGCAGCAAGACAGGGGGTATCGCTGAAGCTTTCTTT; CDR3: CASSKTGGIAEAFF
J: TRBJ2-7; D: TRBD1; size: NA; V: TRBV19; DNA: TGTGCCAGTAGCCGGGACAGCCCATACGAGCAGTACTTC; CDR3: CASSRDSPYEQYF
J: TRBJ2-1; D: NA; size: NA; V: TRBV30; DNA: TGTGCCTGGAGGCGACAGGGAGGTGGAAATGAGCAGTTCTTC; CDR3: CAWRRQGGGNEQFF
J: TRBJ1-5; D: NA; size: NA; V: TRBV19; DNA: TGTGCCAGTAGTATCTTGGGTAGGGGAACTCAGCCCCAGCATTTT; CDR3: CASSILGRGTQPQHF
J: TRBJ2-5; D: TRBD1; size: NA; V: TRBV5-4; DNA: TGTGCCAGCAGCGGACAGGGGGACTTAGGTCAAGAGACCCAGTACTTC; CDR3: CASSGQGDLGQETQYF
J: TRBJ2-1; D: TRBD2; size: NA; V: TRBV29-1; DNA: TGCAGCGTTAAGGGACTAGCGGGGGGTAATGAGCAGTTCTTC; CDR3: CSVKGLAGGNEQFF
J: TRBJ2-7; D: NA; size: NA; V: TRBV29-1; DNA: TGCAGCGTTGAAGCCTCCACAGGGCGCTCCTACGAGCAGTACTTC; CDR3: CSVEASTGRSYEQYF
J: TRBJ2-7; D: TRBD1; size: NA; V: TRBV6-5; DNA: TGTGCCAGCAGTTCAACCGGGACAGGGGGTTACGAGCAGTACTTC; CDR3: CASSSTGTGGYEQYF
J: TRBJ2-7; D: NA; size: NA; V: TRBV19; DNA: TGTGCCAGTAGTATAGGGACTGCGGGCTACGAGCAGTACTTC; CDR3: CASSIGTAGYEQYF
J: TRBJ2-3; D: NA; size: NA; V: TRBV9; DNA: TGTGCCAGCAGCGTAGAATGGGGGGTGTCAGATACGCAGTATTTT; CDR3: CASSVEWGVSDTQYF
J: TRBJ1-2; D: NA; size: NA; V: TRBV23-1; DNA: TGCGCCAGCAGTCCCCTCCTCTATGGCTACACCTTC; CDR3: CASSPLLYGYTF
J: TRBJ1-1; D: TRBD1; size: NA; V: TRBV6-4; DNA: TGTGCCAGCAGCCAGGACAGGTTGAACACTGAAGCTTTCTTT; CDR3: CASSQDRLNTEAFF
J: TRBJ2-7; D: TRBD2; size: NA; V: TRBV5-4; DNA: TGTGCCAGCAGCTTTACTAGCGGGGGCCTCTACGAGCAGTACTTC; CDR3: CASSFTSGGLYEQYF
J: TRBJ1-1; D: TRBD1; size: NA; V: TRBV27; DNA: TGTGCCAGCAGTTGGGGGACAGAGATGAACAGTGAAGCTTTCTTT; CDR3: CASSWGTEMNSEAFF
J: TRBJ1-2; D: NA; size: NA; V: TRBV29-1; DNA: TGCAGCGTGATGAGCTATGGCTACACCTTC; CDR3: CSVMSYGYTF
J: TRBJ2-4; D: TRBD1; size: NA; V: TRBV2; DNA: TGTGCCAGCAGTCCCGACAGGGCTCAAAACATTCAGTACTTC; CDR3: CASSPDRAQNIQYF
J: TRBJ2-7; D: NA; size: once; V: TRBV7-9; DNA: TGTGCCAGCAGCGCACGCGCGAGCAAAAACCCCTACGAGCAGTACTTC; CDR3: CASSARASKNPYEQYF
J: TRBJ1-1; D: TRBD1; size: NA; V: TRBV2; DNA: TGTGCCAGCAGAGACGACAGGGGGTACACTGAAGCTTTCTTT; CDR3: CASRDDRGYTEAFF
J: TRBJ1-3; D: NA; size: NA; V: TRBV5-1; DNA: TGCGCCAGCAGCTTGGACCGGGTATCATTGAACACCATATATTTT; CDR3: CASSLDRVSLNTIYF
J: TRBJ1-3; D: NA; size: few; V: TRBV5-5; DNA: TGTGCCAGCAGCTTGTTAAACTTCTCTGGAAACACCATATATTTT; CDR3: CASSLLNFSGNTIYF
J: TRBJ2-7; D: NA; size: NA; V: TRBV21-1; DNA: TGTGCCAGCAGCAGCATACAGGGGGATCTATCCGAGCAGTACTTC; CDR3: CASSSIQGDLSEQYF
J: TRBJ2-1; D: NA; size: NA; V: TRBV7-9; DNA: TGTGCCAGCAGCTTTAGTCGGGATGAGCAGTTCTTC; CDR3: CASSFSRDEQFF
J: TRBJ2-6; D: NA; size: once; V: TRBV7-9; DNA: TGTGCCAGCAGCTTAGCGCTAGGGGGCTCTGGGGCCAACGTCCTGACTTTC; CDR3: CASSLALGGSGANVLTF
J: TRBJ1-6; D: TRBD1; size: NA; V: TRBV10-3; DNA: TGTGCCATCAGTGGGGACAGAACCTTAATATGGAACCTCCACTTT; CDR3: CAISGDRTLIWNLHF
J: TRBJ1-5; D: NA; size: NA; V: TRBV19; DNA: TGTGCCAGTCGATTGGGGGGGCTGGAGCCCCAGCATTTT; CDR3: CASRLGGLEPQHF
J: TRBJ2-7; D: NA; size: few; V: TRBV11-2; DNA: TGTGCCAGCAGCCTCACCCCGGGACAAATCGACGAGCAGTACTTC; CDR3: CASSLTPGQIDEQYF
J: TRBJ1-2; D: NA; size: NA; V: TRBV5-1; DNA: TGCGCCAGCAGCTTGACAGGTGACTATGGCTACACCTTC; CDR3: CASSLTGDYGYTF
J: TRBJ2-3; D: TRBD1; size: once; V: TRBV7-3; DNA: TGTGCCAGCAGCTTTATTCTCCAGGGGGCTATAGATACGCAGTATTTT; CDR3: CASSFILQGAIDTQYF
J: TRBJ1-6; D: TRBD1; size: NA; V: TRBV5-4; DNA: TGTGCCAGCAGCGCCGGGACAGGGACGCACTCACCCCTCCACTTT; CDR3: CASSAGTGTHSPLHF
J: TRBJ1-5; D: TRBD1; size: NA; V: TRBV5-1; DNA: TGCGCCAGCAGTAAAACCGGGACAGGGGGCCAGCCCCAGCATTTT; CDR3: CASSKTGTGGQPQHF
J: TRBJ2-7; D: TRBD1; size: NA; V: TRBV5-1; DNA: TGCGCCAGCAGCTTACCGGGACAGAGCTCCTACGAGCAGTACTTC; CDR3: CASSLPGQSSYEQYF
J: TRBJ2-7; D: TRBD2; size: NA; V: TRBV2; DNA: TGTGCCAGCAGTGATCCGTGGACTAGCGGGGCAGCTTCCTACGAGCAGTACTTC; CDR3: CASSDPWTSGAASYEQYF
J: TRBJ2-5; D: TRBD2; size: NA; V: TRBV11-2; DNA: TGTGCCAGCAGCTTCCTGGGGGGGAAAGAGACCCAGTACTTC; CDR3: CASSFLGGKETQYF
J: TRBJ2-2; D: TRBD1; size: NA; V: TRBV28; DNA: TGTGCCAGCAGCCGACCCGGACAGGTCCCCGGGGAGCTGTTTTTT; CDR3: CASSRPGQVPGELFF
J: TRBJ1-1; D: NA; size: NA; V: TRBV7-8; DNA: TGTGCCAGCACACGACAGAAGAACACTGAAGCTTTCTTT; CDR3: CASTRQKNTEAFF
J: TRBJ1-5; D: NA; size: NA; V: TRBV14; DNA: TGTGCCAGCAGCCAAGGTACAGTTAGCAATCAGCCCCAGCATTTT; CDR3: CASSQGTVSNQPQHF
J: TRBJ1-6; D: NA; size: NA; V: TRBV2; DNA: TGTGCCAGAGGGAGCTCATTAAATTCACCCCTCCACTTT; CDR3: CARGSSLNSPLHF
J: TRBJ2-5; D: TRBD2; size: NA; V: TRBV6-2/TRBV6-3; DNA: TGTGCCAGCAGTTACAAGCGGGGGGGCGGGATCCTAGAGACCCAGTACTTC; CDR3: CASSYKRGGGILETQYF
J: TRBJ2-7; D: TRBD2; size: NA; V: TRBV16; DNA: TGTGCCAGCAGCCCCTCGAGCGGGGGTTACGAGCAGTACTTC; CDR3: CASSPSSGGYEQYF
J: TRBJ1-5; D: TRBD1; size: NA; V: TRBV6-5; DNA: TGTGCCAGCAGTTACGCCAGGGGGAATCAGCCCCAGCATTTT; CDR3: CASSYARGNQPQHF
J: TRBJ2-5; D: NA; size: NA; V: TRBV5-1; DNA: TGCGCCAGCAGCGCCCCGGGACTTACGGGGGAGACCCAGTACTTC; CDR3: CASSAPGLTGETQYF
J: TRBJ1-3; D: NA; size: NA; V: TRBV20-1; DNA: TGCAGTGCTAGTCAGTTTAATGGAAACACCATATATTTT; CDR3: CSASQFNGNTIYF
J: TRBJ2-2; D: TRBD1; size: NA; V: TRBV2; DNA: TGTGCCAGCAGTGAAGGGACAGGAACCGGGGAGCTGTTTTTT; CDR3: CASSEGTGTGELFF
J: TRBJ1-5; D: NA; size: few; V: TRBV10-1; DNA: TGCGCCAGCAGTGAAGGAGGAACCAATCAGCCCCAGCATTTT; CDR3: CASSEGGTNQPQHF